This T cell receptor (beta chain) derives from a study of blood T cells in healthy people across ages (dated by TCRdb to about 2015). About the full investigation: In model experiments, roughly one uniquely barcoded TCR beta cDNA molecule per two T cells was captured by template switching. To track age-related changes in TCR beta repertoire diversity, the study relied on deep sequencing normalized with unique cDNA molecular identifiers. The donors were split into four age groups: young (average 16 years), middle-aged (around 40), aged (roughly 65) and long-lived (roughly 86). To avoid experimental bias, donors of different ages were randomly spread across the sequencing lanes. For two donors (one aged 18 to 29 and one aged 80 or older), the study analyzed two additional independent replicas of 1 million unique cDNA reads from the same blood draw.

The library relied on 5' RACE. The run used an Illumina HiSeq 2500. A second PCR of roughly 7 to 12 cycles was run with a J-beta primer mix and a sample-barcoded 5' primer. Each TCR beta cDNA molecule received a unique molecular identifier from a template-switch 5' adaptor carrying 12 random nucleotides. Each sample yielded at least 3 million CDR3-containing paired-end reads. First-strand cDNA was synthesized from all RNA with the Mint cDNA synthesis kit, primed by a TRBC-specific oligonucleotide. All cDNA was treated with uracil-DNA glycosylase and then went through a first 18-cycle PCR with the universal primers M1SS and BC2_uni_R. In the source study's methods: For normalization, 1 million high-quality reads were randomly selected from each sample, with every read carrying a distinct molecular identifier. Reads with shared molecular identifiers were discarded instead of being binned into consensus sequences. CDR3 identification, clonotype clustering and error correction used MiTCR with a Q25 quality threshold and the strictest error-elimination algorithm. A nonparametric unseen species model using Euler transformation provided a lower-bound estimate of total TCR beta diversity. TCRdb reanalyzed the raw reads on its own, using fastp at Q25 for trimming and MiXCR for clone calling, and kept in-frame beta chains. Entries that share a CDR3 protein sequence are merged under the most common genes and DNA. None of the V and J calls come from the authors' own analysis; TCRdb made them. This sample gives about 570,000 distinct CDR3 sequences in total; 25% to 30% of them show up just once. The leading ten clones occupy approximately 17% of the sample.

Only a few counts were recorded for this clonotype. Its antigen specificity is not known. The record has no base qualities; no much larger clone is one base away. The research as a whole found: As age increased, observed TCR beta diversity per million T cells dropped in a roughly linear way, and a significant reduction was already evident by age about 40. Compared with the aged group, more naive CD4+ T cells, fewer expanded clones and increased TCR diversity were shown by the long-lived group, suggesting age selection. There was a strong correlation between observed TCR beta diversity and the percentage of naive T cells measured by flow cytometry. The CMV infection status of donors was not known, potentially confounding age-related changes in expanded clonotypes. Total diversity estimates from one million sequenced T cells were considered lower bounds and underestimates. Since profiling was done on bulk unsorted PBMCs, naive and antigen-experienced compartments could not be conclusively compared.

V and J are truncated by 1 base and 7 bases respectively, leaving an intervening sequence of 8 bases. The cysteine opens and the phenylalanine closes a CDR3 of 13 amino acids. The sequence is cut down to CDR3 DNA, 39 bases in frame from base 1. The germline V gene (reference sequence) gives CDR1 as LGHDT and CDR2 as YNNKEL. Donors were around 37 systemically healthy Caucasian individuals from Russia aged roughly 6 to 95 years. Each donor gave about 9.7 milliliters of peripheral blood, drawn into EDTA-treated Vacutainer tubes. Ficoll-Paque density-gradient centrifugation was used to isolate PBMCs, with at least 6.5 million per sample. Total RNA, at least 6 micrograms per sample, was extracted from PBMCs with Trizol reagent. Naive CD45RAhigh/CD27high T cell percentages were measured by flow cytometry on a PBMC aliquot from every donor.

The TCR originated in a woman between 65 and 79 years old in good health. Sequencing was performed on blood. The rearranged chain carries TRBV3-1 and TRBJ2-1; no D segment can be confidently identified. The DNA is TGTGCCAGCAGCCAAGGGGTTTCTAATGAGCAGTTCTTC. This is translated as CASSQGVSNEQFF.